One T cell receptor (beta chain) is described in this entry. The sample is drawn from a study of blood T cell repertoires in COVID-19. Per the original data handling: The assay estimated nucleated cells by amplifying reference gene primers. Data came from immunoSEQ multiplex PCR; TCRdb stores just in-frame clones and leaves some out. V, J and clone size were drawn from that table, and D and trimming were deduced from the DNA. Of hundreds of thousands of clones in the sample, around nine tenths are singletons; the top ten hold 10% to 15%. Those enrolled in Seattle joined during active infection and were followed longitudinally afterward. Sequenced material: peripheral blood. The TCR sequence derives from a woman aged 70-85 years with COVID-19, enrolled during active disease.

The CDR3 here is CASSLEAGGAQPQHF. As DNA, the CDR3 is TGTGCCAGCAGCTTGGAGGCAGGGGGCGCGCAGCCCCAGCATTTT. The chain links TRBV5-8 to TRBJ1-5, with 8 bases matching TRBD1. Germline V gene sequence: CDR1 SGHTS, CDR2 YDEGEE. The trim removed 0 bases at V and 7 bases at J, leaving 6 bases unmatched. This CDR3 region has 15 residues.